These 21 T cell receptor beta chains came from one sample sequenced in a study of blood T cells in healthy people across ages. For the second PCR, which ran for 7 to 11 cycles, a sample-barcoded 5' primer and a J-beta primer mix were used. TCRdb redid the calling of the 5' RACE reads with MiXCR, one entry per CDR3 protein. The sample records around 1,900,000 distinct CDR3 sequences, more than 35% being singletons. Sequenced input: blood. The receptors derive from a human donor in good health.

The chain has TRBV6-5 and TRBJ2-7; possibly TRBD2 for D (6 bases). The CDR3 has 13 residues. CDR1 MNHEY and CDR2 SVGAGI come from the germline V gene. Between the trimmed V and J ends, which lost 8 bases and 12 bases, there was a span of 23 bases. The DNA for the CDR3 is TGTGCCAGCGCATACCAACTGGGGGGTTTTCCGTACTTC. Protein product: CASAYQLGGFPYF.

This clonotype occurred a few times. V is TRBV4-3 and J is TRBJ2-3; D uncertain. Germline V gene sequence: CDR1 LGHNA, CDR2 YSLEER. V lost 0 bases and J 6 bases, leaving 19 bases between the germline ends. The CDR3 is 17 residues long. CDR3 coding DNA: TGCGCCAGCAGCCAAGATCGACGTCTGAGCAGAGCGGATACGCAGTATTTT. Translated: CASSQDRRLSRADTQYF.

This clonotype has just a few counts. V and J are TRBV7-2 and TRBJ2-1; TRBD2 matches at 7 bases. V shed 5 bases and J 3 bases; nucleotides not matched to a gene: 10. Germline V gives CDR1 SGHTA, CDR2 FQGNSA. The CDR3 covers 16 residues. The CDR3 sequence is CASSPIIGGFYNEQFF. DNA of the CDR3: TGTGCCAGCAGCCCCATTATCGGGGGGTTCTACAATGAGCAGTTCTTC.

The rearrangement uses TRBV4-2 and TRBJ2-7; tentatively, D is TRBD2 (6 bases). The germline V gene has CDR1 LGHNA and CDR2 YNFKEQ. The CDR3 extends over 14 amino acids. Trimming removed 3 bases at V and 6 bases at J, with 15 bases between. CDR3 nucleotides: TGTGCCAGCAGCCAGCAAACGGAGGGCTTCGAGCAGTACTTC. It is translated as CASSQQTEGFEQYF.

The rearrangement joins TRBV29-1 to TRBJ2-7; no clear D. This CDR3 is built from 13 residues. Trimming took 4 bases from V and 6 from J, leaving 16 bases between them. Germline V gene sequence: CDR1 SQVTM, CDR2 ANQGSEA. The CDR3, as DNA: TGCAGCGTTGTGGGGTGGCAGCCCAGCGAGCAGTACTTC. Translated: CSVVGWQPSEQYF.

The chain recombines TRBV28 with TRBJ2-5; tentatively, D is TRBD2 (6 bases). The CDR3 is 17 residues long. Trimming pared 4 bases from V and 2 bases from J, leaving 20 bases between. In germline, CDR1 is MDHEN, CDR2 SYDVKM. The CDR3 nucleotides are TGTGCCAGCAGTTCCCCTCTCGGGGGTGTGGGACAAGAGACCCAGTACTTC. It yields the protein CASSSPLGGVGQETQYF.

The gene calls are TRBV5-8 and TRBJ2-1, with D possibly matching TRBD2 (6 bases). CDR3 length: 14 residues. V dropped 4 bases and J dropped 7 bases, with 15 bases sitting between them. Germline values: CDR1 SGHTS, CDR2 YDEGEE. The DNA for the CDR3 is TGTGCCAGCAGCATTCGGACTAACCAGAATGAGCAGTTCTTC. It specifies CASSIRTNQNEQFF.

The rearrangement uses TRBV20-1 and TRBJ1-5; TRBD1 is a possible D gene (6 bases). This CDR3 is built from 14 residues. From germline, CDR1 is DFQATT and CDR2 SNEGSKA (reference sequence). Here the CDR3 DNA reads TGCAGCGGAACACAGGGAGCGGGCAATCAGCCCCAGCATTTT. Its translation is CSGTQGAGNQPQHF.

CDR3 DNA: TGTGCCACCGGGTCGACAGGGAGGGGGTACAATGAGCAGTTCTTC. Translated: CATGSTGRGYNEQFF. The chain joins TRBV24-1 to TRBJ2-1; D may be TRBD1 or TRBD2 (7 bases each). Germline-derived CDR1 and CDR2 are KGHDR and SFDVKD. The CDR3 spans 15 residues. V was clipped by 9 bases and J by 4 bases, with 18 bases between them.

This clonotype was observed a handful of times. This chain connects TRBV9 to TRBJ1-1; 8 bases are shared with TRBD1. After removal of 8 bases from V and 2 bases from J, the junction contained 8 bases not matched to a gene. This CDR3 is built from 14 residues. CDR1 is SGDLS, CDR2 YYNGEE, per germline. CDR3 protein: CASTRDRSNTEAFF. Written as DNA, the CDR3 is TGTGCCAGTACCCGGGACAGGAGTAACACTGAAGCTTTCTTT.

The V gene is TRBV12-3 or TRBV12-4, the J gene TRBJ1-2; the D gene is possibly TRBD1 (5 bases). CDR3 size: 13 residues. V was clipped by 5 bases and J by 8 bases, with 15 bases between them. CDR3 loop: CASSLGGERGYTF. The CDR3 DNA is TGTGCCAGCAGTCTGGGGGGGGAAAGGGGCTACACCTTC.

In its sample, this clonotype was seen many times. The chain has TRBV9 and TRBJ2-5; no clear D. V lost 2 bases to trimming and J lost 3 bases, with 8 bases between them. There are 13 residues in the CDR3. The germline V gene encodes CDR1 SGDLS and CDR2 YYNGEE. CDR3 nucleotides: TGTGCCAGCAGCGTTGGCGTAGAAGAGACCCAGTACTTC. This gives the protein CASSVGVEETQYF.

This clonotype was observed once. The rearrangement joins TRBV12-3 or TRBV12-4 to TRBJ1-2; possibly TRBD1 for D (6 bases). This CDR3 spans 12 amino acids. Trimming pared 8 bases from V and 8 bases from J, leaving 15 bases between. Here the CDR3 DNA reads TGTGCCAGCTCCAGGGGTTGTGAGGGCTACACCTTC. The encoded protein is CASSRGCEGYTF.

This clonotype was counted at least ten times. This chain connects TRBV10-3 to TRBJ2-7; possible D gene TRBD1, 5 bases. The CDR3 loop spans 11 amino acids. V was pared by 11 bases and J by 5 bases, with 13 bases between. Germline CDR1 reads ENHRY; CDR2 reads SYGVKD. CDR3 protein: CAVGQENEQYF. The CDR3 bases are TGTGCCGTCGGACAAGAAAACGAGCAGTACTTC.

This clonotype was observed a few times. The genes are TRBV7-2 and TRBJ2-7; 10 nucleotides line up with TRBD1. This CDR3 has 14 residues. CDR1 and CDR2 from the germline V gene are SGHTA and FQGNSA. V lost 7 bases to trimming and J lost 7 bases; unmatched junction nucleotides: 10. The CDR3 loop is CASNHRDRGWEQYF. The CDR3, as DNA: TGTGCCAGCAACCACCGGGACAGGGGTTGGGAGCAGTACTTC.

This chain joins TRBV28 and TRBJ1-3, with D possibly matching TRBD1 (6 bases). Looked up from germline, CDR1 is MDHEN and CDR2 is SYDVKM. CDR3 size: 15 residues. Trimming removed 2 bases at V and 8 bases at J, with 16 bases between. The CDR3 nucleotides are TGTGCCAGCAGTTTAGGGGGCGGGACATTTGACACCATATATTTT. Residues: CASSLGGGTFDTIYF.

This clonotype was seen a handful of times. This sequence joins TRBV10-3 and TRBJ2-7; 11 nucleotides agree with TRBD2. In germline, CDR1 is ENHRY, CDR2 SYGVKD. Losses at the gene ends were 4 bases for V and 4 bases for J; bases not matched to a gene: 3. This CDR3 contains 14 residues. The CDR3 DNA follows: TGTGCCATCAGTGCCGGGACTAGCGGTTACGAGCAGTACTTC. Translation: CAISAGTSGYEQYF.

This clonotype came up a few times. The chain employs TRBV7-2 and TRBJ2-3; 8 positions agree with TRBD2. This CDR3 is 16 amino acids long. Per germline, CDR1 SGHTA and CDR2 FQGNSA. The junction had 15 bases not matched to a gene; V was cut back by 5 bases and J by 8 bases. The CDR3 DNA is TGTGCCAGCAGCCCTACCTGGTCGGGGGGGCAGGGTACGCAGTATTTT. It encodes CASSPTWSGGQGTQYF.

This chain uses TRBV6-6 with TRBJ1-2, with D unclear. V lost 5 bases to trimming and J lost 4 bases, with 8 bases between them. The germline gives CDR1 MNHNY, CDR2 SVGAGI (reference sequence). This CDR3 is built from 12 residues. The CDR3 nucleotides are TGTGCCAGCAGTCGCACCCTCTATGGCTACACCTTC. Translating it yields CASSRTLYGYTF.

The chain has TRBV4-1 and TRBJ2-1; TRBD1 aligns across 9 bases. This CDR3 comprises 15 residues. V lost 1 base to trimming and J lost 7 bases; unmatched junction nucleotides: 5. CDR1 is MGHRA, CDR2 YSYEKL, per germline. DNA for the CDR3: TGCGCCAGCAGCCAAGTAGGACAGGGGACTAATGAGCAGTTCTTC. Its translation: CASSQVGQGTNEQFF.

In its sample, this clonotype was seen many times. The chain uses TRBV24-1 and TRBJ1-2, with D perhaps TRBD1 (6 bases). The CDR3 consists of 16 residues. V was trimmed by 9 bases and J by 2 bases, leaving 21 bases between them. Germline loops: CDR1 KGHDR, CDR2 SFDVKD. As DNA, the CDR3 is TGTGCCACCCGCCCTCGCAACAGGGTTAGAAACTATGGCTACACCTTC. Translated, it gives CATRPRNRVRNYGYTF.